This is a list of T cell receptor beta chains from one sample in a study of blood T cells in healthy people across ages. Each CDR3 protein gets one entry after TCRdb re-called the 5' RACE reads with MiXCR. The sample lists about 1.6 million distinct CDR3 sequences, roughly 32% occurring once. The source material was blood. The receptor set was obtained from a woman aged 30 to 39 in good health. Each CDR3 is given with its conserved first and last residue. Fields, in order: clone size, J gene, V gene, D gene, CDR3 protein, CDR3 DNA. A D gene is named only where the DNA matches it firmly. Size tells how often a clone was seen (once, few, many) or the class of an expanded clone, and some rows leave it out.

-,TRBJ2-3,TRBV5-1,TRBD2,CASSLVVGRPSTDTQYF,TGCGCCAGCAGCTTGGTTGTCGGGAGGCCTAGCACAGATACGCAGTATTTT
-,TRBJ2-6,TRBV5-1,-,CASSLEVPIAGANVLTF,TGCGCCAGCAGCTTGGAGGTGCCGATTGCTGGGGCCAACGTCCTGACTTTC
few,TRBJ2-7,TRBV12-3/TRBV12-4,TRBD1,CASSPRDRTAYEQYF,TGTGCCAGCAGTCCCCGGGACAGGACAGCCTACGAGCAGTACTTC
-,TRBJ1-2,TRBV3-1,-,CASSQVRGQPANYGYTF,TGTGCCAGCAGCCAAGTTAGAGGACAGCCAGCTAACTATGGCTACACCTTC
-,TRBJ2-2,TRBV2,-,CASSIGQTGELFF,TGTGCCAGCAGTATAGGACAAACCGGGGAGCTGTTTTTT
many,TRBJ2-4,TRBV4-1,-,CASSHNGQPNIQYF,TGCGCCAGCAGCCACAACGGACAGCCCAACATTCAGTACTTC
many,TRBJ2-3,TRBV9,-,CASSTTGTDTQYF,TGTGCCAGCAGCACTACGGGCACAGATACGCAGTATTTT
few,TRBJ1-1,TRBV7-9,-,CASSLVGGGDEAFF,TGTGCCAGCAGCTTAGTAGGGGGAGGGGATGAAGCTTTCTTT
few,TRBJ1-2,TRBV5-6,TRBD1,CASSGQGGKIDGYTF,TGTGCCAGCAGCGGACAGGGTGGCAAAATCGATGGCTACACCTTC
many,TRBJ2-5,TRBV7-9,-,CASSLDLDGTQYF,TGTGCCAGCAGCTTAGACCTCGACGGGACCCAGTACTTC
-,TRBJ2-1,TRBV24-1,TRBD2,CATSTSGPQLTSYNEQFF,TGTGCCACCTCGACTAGCGGGCCGCAACTTACCTCCTACAATGAGCAGTTCTTC
-,TRBJ2-1,TRBV29-1,TRBD2,CSAAWRWAGGPSGEGIPNEQFF,TGCAGCGCTGCGTGGCGGTGGGCGGGGGGGCCTTCAGGCGAGGGGATCCCCAATGAGCAGTTCTTC
-,TRBJ1-4,TRBV4-1,-,CASSRQQSYNEKLFF,TGCGCCAGCAGCCGCCAACAGTCATATAATGAAAAACTGTTTTTT
-,TRBJ2-5,TRBV7-3,TRBD1,CASRLSQGVGEQYF,TGTGCCAGCAGGCTTTCGCAGGGGGTGGGTGAGCAGTACTTC
-,TRBJ2-1,TRBV7-2,TRBD2,CASSLFNGPAGAGYNEQFF,TGTGCCAGCAGCTTATTCAATGGGCCAGCGGGAGCGGGATACAATGAGCAGTTCTTC
many,TRBJ2-1,TRBV20-1,-,CSARGVSYNEQFF,TGCAGTGCTAGGGGGGTTTCCTACAATGAGCAGTTCTTC
few,TRBJ2-4,TRBV3-1,-,CASSPYPPGRLAKNIQYF,TGTGCCAGCAGCCCCTATCCCCCAGGACGGCTAGCCAAAAACATTCAGTACTTC
few,TRBJ2-1,TRBV6-4,-,CASSDNGLEGSGQFF,TGTGCCAGCAGTGACAACGGCCTCGAAGGGAGTGGGCAGTTCTTC
few,TRBJ2-7,TRBV20-1,TRBD2,CSARDFRLAGGPREQYF,TGCAGTGCTAGAGATTTTAGACTAGCGGGGGGGCCACGCGAGCAGTACTTC
few,TRBJ2-3,TRBV9,-,CASSVSTGGTDTQYF,TGTGCCAGCAGCGTCTCGACCGGGGGCACAGATACGCAGTATTTT
-,TRBJ2-1,TRBV6-1,-,CASRAGASSYNEQFF,TGTGCCAGCAGAGCAGGGGCGAGCTCCTACAATGAGCAGTTCTTC
-,TRBJ2-3,TRBV20-1,-,CSATEALRPDMQYF,TGCAGTGCTACGGAGGCCCTTCGTCCAGATATGCAGTATTTT
few,TRBJ2-7,TRBV7-9,TRBD2,CASSSELAAYEQYF,TGTGCCAGCAGCTCCGAACTAGCGGCCTACGAGCAGTACTTC
many,TRBJ2-5,TRBV3-1,-,CASSQGLVGGETQYF,TGTGCCAGCAGCCAAGGGCTAGTTGGAGGAGAGACCCAGTACTTC
-,TRBJ2-7,TRBV7-9,TRBD1,CASSLGSADRGSRYF,TGTGCCAGCAGCTTAGGTTCGGCGGACAGGGGTTCGAGGTACTTC
few,TRBJ2-5,TRBV2,-,CASSFFRDSQETQYF,TGTGCCAGCAGTTTTTTCCGGGACTCGCAAGAGACCCAGTACTTC
-,TRBJ1-6,TRBV5-1,TRBD1,CASSSTGQYNSPLHF,TGCGCCAGCAGCTCAACGGGACAGTATAATTCACCCCTCCACTTT
few,TRBJ2-7,TRBV5-1,TRBD1,CVSSARTGGSDEQYF,TGCGTCAGCAGCGCCCGGACAGGTGGTTCGGACGAGCAGTACTTC
few,TRBJ2-7,TRBV2,-,CASAGPGYEQYF,TGTGCCAGCGCAGGGCCGGGTTACGAGCAGTACTTC
-,TRBJ2-5,TRBV6-1,-,CASSESPGVQETQYF,TGTGCCAGCAGTGAGTCGCCAGGGGTCCAAGAGACCCAGTACTTC
-,TRBJ2-1,TRBV3-1,TRBD2,CASSQVPGGGYNEQFF,TGTGCCAGCAGCCAAGTTCCTGGCGGGGGGTACAATGAGCAGTTCTTC
-,TRBJ1-2,TRBV6-6,-,CASSPGQLANYGYTF,TGTGCCAGCAGTCCCGGACAGTTAGCTAACTATGGCTACACCTTC
-,TRBJ1-1,TRBV30,TRBD1,CAWRGDRRNTEAFF,TGTGCCTGGAGGGGGGACAGGAGGAACACTGAAGCTTTCTTT
few,TRBJ2-7,TRBV28,-,CASSPRTRREQYF,TGTGCCAGCAGCCCGAGAACCCGACGCGAGCAGTACTTC
-,TRBJ1-4,TRBV3-1,-,CANSLDQQRNEKLFF,TGTGCCAACAGCCTGGACCAACAACGTAATGAAAAACTGTTTTTT
-,TRBJ2-5,TRBV7-2,TRBD2,CASSLQGLAKTQYF,TGTGCCAGCAGCTTACAGGGACTAGCCAAGACCCAGTACTTC
few,TRBJ2-5,TRBV9,TRBD2,CASSVATGGRETQYF,TGTGCCAGCAGCGTAGCTACGGGGGGGCGAGAGACCCAGTACTTC
few,TRBJ1-4,TRBV19,TRBD1,CASSVNRDSLMRKLFF,TGTGCCAGTAGTGTAAATCGGGACAGTCTAATGAGGAAACTGTTTTTT
-,TRBJ2-1,TRBV3-1,-,CASSRVPRGVYNEQFF,TGTGCCAGCAGCCGGGTCCCCAGGGGAGTCTACAATGAGCAGTTCTTC
-,TRBJ1-2,TRBV20-1,-,CSARDRAGARGYTF,TGCAGTGCTAGAGATAGGGCAGGGGCTAGAGGCTACACCTTC
few,TRBJ2-4,TRBV11-2,-,CASSLGPGGGKNIQYF,TGTGCCAGCAGCTTAGGTCCTGGAGGAGGCAAAAACATTCAGTACTTC